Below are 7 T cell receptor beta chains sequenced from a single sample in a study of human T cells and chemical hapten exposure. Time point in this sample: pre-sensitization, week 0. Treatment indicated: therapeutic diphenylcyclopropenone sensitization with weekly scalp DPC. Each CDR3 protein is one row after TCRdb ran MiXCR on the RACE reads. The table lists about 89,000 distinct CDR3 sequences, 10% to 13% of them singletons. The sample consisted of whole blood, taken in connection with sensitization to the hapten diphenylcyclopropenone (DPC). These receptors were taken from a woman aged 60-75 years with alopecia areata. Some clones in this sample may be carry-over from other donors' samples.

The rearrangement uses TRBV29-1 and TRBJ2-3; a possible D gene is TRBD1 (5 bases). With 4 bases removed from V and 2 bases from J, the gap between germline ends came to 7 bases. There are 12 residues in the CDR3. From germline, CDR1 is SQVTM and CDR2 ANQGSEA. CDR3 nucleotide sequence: TGCAGCGTTGTAGGGGTCACAGATACGCAGTATTTT. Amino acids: CSVVGVTDTQYF.

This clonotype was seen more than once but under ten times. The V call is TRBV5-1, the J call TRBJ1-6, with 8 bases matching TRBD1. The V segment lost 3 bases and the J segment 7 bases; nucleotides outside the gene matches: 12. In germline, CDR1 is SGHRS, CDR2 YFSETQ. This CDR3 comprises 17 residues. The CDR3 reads CASSSPGQASGNSPLHF. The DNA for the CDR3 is TGCGCCAGCAGCTCGCCGGGACAGGCTTCGGGAAATTCACCCCTCCACTTT. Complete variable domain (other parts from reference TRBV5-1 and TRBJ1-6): KAGVTQTPRYLIKTRGQQVTLSCSPISGHRSVSWYQQTPGQGLQFLFEYFSETQRNKGNFPGRFSGRQFSNSRSEMNVSTLELGDSALYLCASSSPGQASGNSPLHFGNGTRLTVT.

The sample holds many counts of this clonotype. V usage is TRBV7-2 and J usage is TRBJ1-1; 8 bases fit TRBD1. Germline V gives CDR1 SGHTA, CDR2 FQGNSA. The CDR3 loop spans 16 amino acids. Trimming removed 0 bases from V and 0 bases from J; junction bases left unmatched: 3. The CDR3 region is CASSLAGTGMNTEAFF. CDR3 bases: TGTGCCAGCAGCTTAGCCGGGACAGGAATGAACACTGAAGCTTTCTTT.

CDR3: CSVDSSGGRTDTQYF. In DNA form, the CDR3 reads TGCAGCGTTGATTCTAGCGGGGGACGCACAGATACGCAGTATTTT. The chain carries TRBV29-1 and TRBJ2-3, with 10 bases that match TRBD2. V was clipped by 3 bases and J by 1 base; unmatched bases: 4. The CDR3 spans 15 residues. The germline CDR1 and CDR2 sequences are SQVTM and ANQGSEA.

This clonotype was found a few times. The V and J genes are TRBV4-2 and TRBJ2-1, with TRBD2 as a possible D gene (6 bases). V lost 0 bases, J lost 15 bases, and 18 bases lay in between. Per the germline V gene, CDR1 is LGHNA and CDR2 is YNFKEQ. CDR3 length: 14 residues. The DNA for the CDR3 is TGTGCCAGCAGCCAAGACGCTCGACCGGGGCGGGGGTTCTTC. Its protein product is CASSQDARPGRGFF.

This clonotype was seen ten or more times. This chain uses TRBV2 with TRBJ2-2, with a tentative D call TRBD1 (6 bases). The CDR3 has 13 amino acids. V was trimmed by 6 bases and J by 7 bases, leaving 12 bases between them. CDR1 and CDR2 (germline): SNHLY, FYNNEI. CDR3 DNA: TGTGCCAGCAGGGAGTGGACAGTCGGGGAGCTGTTTTTT. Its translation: CASREWTVGELFF.

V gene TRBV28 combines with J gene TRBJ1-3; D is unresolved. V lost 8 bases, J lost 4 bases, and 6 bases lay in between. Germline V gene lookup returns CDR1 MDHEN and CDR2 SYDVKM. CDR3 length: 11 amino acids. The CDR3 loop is CASPKGNTIYF. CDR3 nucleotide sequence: TGTGCCAGCCCAAAAGGAAACACCATATATTTT.